A selection of T cell receptor beta chains follows, all from one sample in a study of cytotoxic CD8 clonotypes in ibrutinib-treated CLL. Only in-frame clones appear in the TCRdb table, and some are missing; sequencing was by immunoSEQ multiplex PCR. The sample lists a few hundred thousand clones, roughly 79% occurring once. Sequenced here: PBMCs, sampled before ibrutinib treatment. Receptors were obtained from a human donor with chronic lymphocytic leukemia. The CDR3 runs from the conserved cysteine through the conserved F or W. The D gene is left open where the match is weak. Some rows mark clone size as missing; the rest say once, few, many or name a class of expanded clone.

D: TRBD2; size: NA; J: TRBJ2-1; V: TRBV11-3; CDR3: CASSLFGGGRLNEQFF; DNA: TGTGCCAGCAGCTTATTTGGGGGAGGGAGGTTGAATGAGCAGTTCTTC
D: TRBD2; size: once; J: TRBJ2-7; V: TRBV18; CDR3: CASSPSGSINEQYF; DNA: TGTGCCAGCTCACCGAGCGGGAGCATCAACGAGCAGTACTTC
D: TRBD1; size: NA; J: TRBJ1-2; V: TRBV5-1; CDR3: CASGLDQGAYGYTF; DNA: TGCGCCAGCGGATTGGACCAGGGGGCGTATGGCTACACCTTC
D: NA; size: NA; J: TRBJ2-5; V: TRBV14; CDR3: CASSHRQTGWETQYF; DNA: TGTGCCAGCAGCCACCGCCAGACAGGTTGGGAGACCCAGTACTTC
D: NA; size: NA; J: TRBJ1-2; V: TRBV5-1; CDR3: CASSDQGWLGYTF; DNA: TGCGCCAGCAGCGACCAGGGGTGGCTTGGCTACACCTTC
D: NA; size: NA; J: TRBJ2-6; V: TRBV10-3; CDR3: CATLRTAGANVLTF; DNA: TGTGCCACGTTGAGGACAGCTGGGGCCAACGTCCTGACTTTC
D: TRBD1; size: NA; J: TRBJ1-2; V: TRBV18; CDR3: CASSPAGQPNYGYTF; DNA: TGTGCCAGCTCACCAGCGGGACAGCCTAACTATGGCTACACCTTC
D: TRBD2; size: NA; J: TRBJ2-5; V: TRBV2; CDR3: CASSKGLAGPETQYF; DNA: TGTGCCAGCAGCAAGGGACTAGCGGGACCGGAGACCCAGTACTTC
D: TRBD2; size: NA; J: TRBJ2-1; V: TRBV4-1; CDR3: CASSQDSLAGGLYNEQFF; DNA: TGCGCCAGCAGCCAAGATTCCCTAGCGGGAGGTCTCTACAATGAGCAGTTCTTC
D: NA; size: NA; J: TRBJ2-7; V: TRBV14; CDR3: CASSQDFLPYEQYF; DNA: TGTGCCAGCAGCCAAGACTTCCTCCCCTACGAGCAGTACTTC
D: TRBD2; size: NA; J: TRBJ2-3; V: TRBV7-3; CDR3: CASSRRTSAGTDTQYF; DNA: TGTGCCAGCAGCCGTCGGACTAGCGCGGGCACAGATACGCAGTATTTT
D: NA; size: few; J: TRBJ1-1; V: TRBV27; CDR3: CASSLGGWGTEAFF; DNA: TGTGCCAGCAGTTTAGGGGGATGGGGGACTGAAGCTTTCTTT
D: NA; size: NA; J: TRBJ1-2; V: TRBV6-5; CDR3: CASSRTFYGYTF; DNA: TGTGCCAGCAGTCGGACTTTTTATGGCTACACCTTC
D: TRBD1; size: NA; J: TRBJ2-3; V: TRBV5-8; CDR3: CASSPGQGLSDTQYF; DNA: TGTGCCAGCAGCCCGGGACAGGGCTTGTCAGATACGCAGTATTTT
D: TRBD1; size: NA; J: TRBJ1-3; V: TRBV6-1; CDR3: CASSPTGVGNTIYF; DNA: TGTGCCAGCAGCCCGACAGGGGTTGGAAACACCATATATTTT
D: TRBD1; size: once; J: TRBJ2-1; V: TRBV5-4; CDR3: CASSTGQGPAGYNEQFF; DNA: TGTGCCAGCAGCACCGGACAGGGGCCCGCCGGTTACAATGAGCAGTTCTTC
D: NA; size: NA; J: TRBJ2-1; V: TRBV19; CDR3: CASSITAEQFF; DNA: TGTGCCAGTAGTATAACAGCTGAGCAGTTCTTC
D: TRBD2; size: NA; J: TRBJ2-5; V: TRBV5-5; CDR3: CASSPLAGVRETQYF; DNA: TGTGCCAGCAGCCCGCTAGCGGGAGTCAGAGAGACCCAGTACTTC
D: NA; size: NA; J: TRBJ1-4; V: TRBV15; CDR3: CATSRQGINEKLFF; DNA: TGTGCCACCAGCAGACAGGGGATTAATGAAAAACTGTTTTTT
D: NA; size: NA; J: TRBJ2-4; V: TRBV18; CDR3: CASSPDSGVINIQYF; DNA: TGTGCCAGCTCACCTGACAGCGGCGTAATAAACATTCAGTACTTC
D: TRBD2; size: NA; J: TRBJ2-1; V: TRBV30; CDR3: CAWSYGVAGYNEQFF; DNA: TGTGCCTGGAGTTACGGGGTAGCGGGATACAATGAGCAGTTCTTC
D: NA; size: NA; J: TRBJ2-7; V: TRBV4-1; CDR3: CASSQPITGSYEQYF; DNA: TGCGCCAGCAGCCAACCTATTACGGGCTCCTACGAGCAGTACTTC
D: TRBD2; size: NA; J: TRBJ2-1; V: TRBV9; CDR3: CASSVGGLRASGNNEQFF; DNA: TGTGCCAGCAGCGTAGGGGGGTTACGGGCTAGCGGAAACAATGAGCAGTTCTTC
D: NA; size: NA; J: TRBJ2-3; V: TRBV5-1; CDR3: CASTNLEPGLFTDTQYF; DNA: TGCGCCAGCACCAACCTCGAACCGGGACTTTTCACAGATACGCAGTATTTT
D: NA; size: NA; J: TRBJ1-4; V: TRBV6-5; CDR3: CASSYSNWEKLFF; DNA: TGTGCCAGCAGTTACTCGAACTGGGAAAAACTGTTTTTT
D: TRBD1; size: NA; J: TRBJ1-1; V: TRBV7-9; CDR3: CASSPRQGTWNTEAFF; DNA: TGTGCCAGCTCCCCCAGACAGGGGACTTGGAACACTGAAGCTTTCTTT
D: NA; size: NA; J: TRBJ1-2; V: TRBV27; CDR3: CASSAPGVYGYTF; DNA: TGTGCCAGCAGTGCCCCAGGGGTCTATGGCTACACCTTC
D: NA; size: NA; J: TRBJ2-2; V: TRBV29-1; CDR3: CSVDSVAGELFF; DNA: TGCAGCGTTGATAGCGTGGCCGGGGAGCTGTTTTTT
D: TRBD1; size: once; J: TRBJ1-2; V: TRBV9; CDR3: CASSAGTGLGYTF; DNA: TGTGCCAGCAGCGCCGGGACAGGGCTAGGCTACACCTTC
D: NA; size: NA; J: TRBJ1-1; V: TRBV29-1; CDR3: CSVLDTNTEAFF; DNA: TGCAGCGTGCTCGACACGAACACTGAAGCTTTCTTT
D: NA; size: NA; J: TRBJ2-1; V: TRBV9; CDR3: CASSPRTAIYNEQFF; DNA: TGTGCCAGCAGCCCCCGGACAGCAATCTACAATGAGCAGTTCTTC
D: NA; size: NA; J: TRBJ1-4; V: TRBV4-3; CDR3: CASSRSGGWEKLFF; DNA: TGCGCCAGCAGCCGATCGGGCGGGTGGGAAAAACTGTTTTTT
D: TRBD2; size: NA; J: TRBJ2-5; V: TRBV18; CDR3: CASSWTSGSAETQYF; DNA: TGTGCCAGCTCATGGACTAGCGGGAGCGCAGAGACCCAGTACTTC
D: TRBD2; size: once; J: TRBJ2-1; V: TRBV4-3; CDR3: CASSHPPGLAGEQFF; DNA: TGCGCCAGCAGCCACCCACCAGGACTAGCCGGGGAGCAGTTCTTC
D: NA; size: NA; J: TRBJ2-3; V: TRBV30; CDR3: CAWRARVNTDTQYF; DNA: TGTGCCTGGAGAGCCAGGGTAAACACAGATACGCAGTATTTT
D: NA; size: NA; J: TRBJ2-3; V: TRBV5-4; CDR3: CASSSPSTDTQYF; DNA: TGTGCCAGCAGCTCCCCTAGCACAGATACGCAGTATTTT
D: NA; size: NA; J: TRBJ2-7; V: TRBV18; CDR3: CASSGEYEQYF; DNA: TGTGCCAGCTCAGGGGAATACGAGCAGTACTTC
D: NA; size: NA; J: TRBJ1-5; V: TRBV5-1; CDR3: CASSNGGLGSNQPQHF; DNA: TGCGCCAGCAGCAATGGGGGTTTGGGTAGCAATCAGCCCCAGCATTTT
D: TRBD2; size: once; J: TRBJ2-7; V: TRBV4-3; CDR3: CASSQDGTSGVEQYF; DNA: TGCGCCAGCAGCCAAGATGGGACTAGCGGGGTCGAGCAGTACTTC
D: NA; size: NA; J: TRBJ2-5; V: TRBV10-3; CDR3: CAISEDNTQETQYF; DNA: TGTGCCATCAGCGAGGATAACACACAAGAGACCCAGTACTTC
D: NA; size: once; J: TRBJ2-3; V: TRBV7-8; CDR3: CASSLRGGSESTDTQYF; DNA: TGTGCCAGCTCCCTTAGGGGCGGTAGCGAGAGCACAGATACGCAGTATTTT
D: NA; size: NA; J: TRBJ2-7; V: TRBV18; CDR3: CASSPLGGYEQYF; DNA: TGTGCCAGCTCCCCCCTTGGTGGATACGAGCAGTACTTC
D: TRBD1; size: NA; J: TRBJ1-1; V: TRBV2; CDR3: CASRIGQGVYTEAFF; DNA: TGTGCCAGCAGGATAGGACAGGGAGTTTACACTGAAGCTTTCTTT
D: TRBD2; size: NA; J: TRBJ2-7; V: TRBV13; CDR3: CASSLRLAGALTYEQYF; DNA: TGTGCCAGCAGCTTACGACTAGCGGGAGCGTTGACCTACGAGCAGTACTTC
D: NA; size: NA; J: TRBJ1-2; V: TRBV27; CDR3: CASRQGHLHYGYTF; DNA: TGTGCCAGCAGACAGGGACACCTCCACTATGGCTACACCTTC
D: NA; size: NA; J: TRBJ2-3; V: TRBV7-7; CDR3: CASSLGGPSLTDTQYF; DNA: TGTGCTAGCAGCTTGGGGGGCCCCTCACTCACAGATACGCAGTATTTT
D: NA; size: NA; J: TRBJ2-7; V: TRBV4-3; CDR3: CASSQTSGSGLPYEQYF; DNA: TGCGCCAGCAGCCAAACCTCTGGGAGCGGGCTCCCCTACGAGCAGTACTTC
D: TRBD1; size: NA; J: TRBJ1-4; V: TRBV5-6; CDR3: CASSSRDRDFNEKLFF; DNA: TGTGCCAGCAGTTCCCGGGACAGGGATTTTAATGAAAAACTGTTTTTT
D: NA; size: NA; J: TRBJ1-4; V: TRBV4-2; CDR3: CASSPLQGGEKLFF; DNA: TGTGCCAGCAGCCCGCTTCAGGGTGGTGAAAAACTGTTTTTT
D: TRBD2; size: NA; J: TRBJ2-7; V: TRBV5-6; CDR3: CASSLEASGSVPYEQYF; DNA: TGTGCCAGCAGCTTGGAGGCTAGCGGGAGTGTTCCCTACGAGCAGTACTTC
D: TRBD2; size: NA; J: TRBJ2-3; V: TRBV5-1; CDR3: CASSRRGGSLSTDTQYF; DNA: TGCGCCAGCAGTAGAAGAGGCGGGAGTTTGTCGACAGATACGCAGTATTTT
D: NA; size: few; J: TRBJ1-1; V: TRBV18; CDR3: CASSPRHGSGNTEAFF; DNA: TGTGCCAGCTCACCACGACATGGGTCTGGGAACACTGAAGCTTTCTTT
D: TRBD2; size: NA; J: TRBJ2-7; V: TRBV5-1; CDR3: CASSLGILETWWTSGPYEQYF; DNA: TGCGCCAGCAGCTTGGGAATTCTGGAGACTTGGTGGACTAGCGGCCCCTACGAGCAGTACTTC
D: TRBD2; size: NA; J: TRBJ2-1; V: TRBV29-1; CDR3: CSISGTSGRDSSYNEQFF; DNA: TGCAGCATCTCCGGGACTAGCGGGAGGGATAGCTCCTACAATGAGCAGTTCTTC
D: NA; size: NA; J: TRBJ2-1; V: TRBV7-3; CDR3: CASSSTRDYNEQFF; DNA: TGTGCCAGCAGCTCCACCCGGGACTACAATGAGCAGTTCTTC
D: NA; size: NA; J: TRBJ1-1; V: TRBV2; CDR3: CASSGIMGTEAFF; DNA: TGTGCCAGCAGTGGGATTATGGGCACTGAAGCTTTCTTT
D: TRBD1; size: once; J: TRBJ1-3; V: TRBV7-2; CDR3: CASSLPGDSSGNTIYF; DNA: TGTGCCAGCAGCCTCCCCGGGGACAGCTCCGGAAACACCATATATTTT